Listed here are 12 T cell receptor beta chains from one sample, sequenced in a study of blood T cell repertoires in COVID-19. Using immunoSEQ multiplex PCR, the repertoire was profiled, and TCRdb retains in-frame clones only, with some absent. This repertoire shows around 250,000 clones, about nine tenths found once; its top ten account for about 1%. What was sequenced was PBMCs or T cells enriched from blood (not recorded which). The origin of the receptors is a man aged 50-60 years who had been exposed to COVID-19.

The genes are TRBV6-5 and TRBJ2-5, with D possibly matching TRBD2 (5 bases). The V end was cut by 7 bases, the J end by 7 bases, with 13 bases between. Germline V lookup: CDR1 MNHEY, CDR2 SVGAGI. CDR3 length: 12 amino acids. The CDR3 loop is CASKLSAGTQYF. The CDR3 bases are TGTGCCAGCAAACTCTCTGCGGGGACCCAGTACTTC.

This clone appeared a single time. The chain recombines TRBV16 with TRBJ1-6, with D perhaps matching TRBD1 (5 bases). This CDR3 is built from 14 residues. Germline CDR1 KGHSY, CDR2 FQNENV. Between the trimmed V and J ends, which lost 4 bases and 8 bases, there was a span of 12 bases. CDR3 loop: CASSLQVLDSPLHF. The CDR3 DNA follows: TGTGCCAGCAGCCTACAGGTCCTTGATTCACCCCTCCACTTT.

V usage is TRBV24-1 and J usage is TRBJ2-5; no reliable D call. CDR3 size: 13 residues. The germline gives CDR1 KGHDR, CDR2 SFDVKD. The V end was cut by 6 bases, the J end by 0 bases, with 7 bases between. The DNA for the CDR3 is TGTGCCACCAGTCAGGTGAACCAAGAGACCCAGTACTTC. Protein: CATSQVNQETQYF.

V is TRBV2 and J is TRBJ2-7, with 8 bases lining up with TRBD1. Germline trimming cut 7 bases from V and 5 bases from J; bases unmatched to any gene: 7. The germline V gene encodes CDR1 SNHLY and CDR2 FYNNEI. The CDR3 totals 13 residues. CDR3 region: CASKKDRAHEQYF. The CDR3 DNA is TGTGCCAGCAAAAAGGACAGGGCCCACGAGCAGTACTTC.

This clone was recorded only once. The rearrangement uses TRBV5-1 and TRBJ2-7, with a weak D call TRBD1 (6 bases). The CDR3 has 15 residues. Trimming stripped 2 bases from V and 1 base from J, with 13 bases between. CDR1 is SGHRS, CDR2 YFSETQ, per germline. This CDR3 is CASSLQGPSSYEQYF. CDR3 in DNA: TGCGCCAGCAGCTTACAGGGTCCCTCGTCCTACGAGCAGTACTTC.

The chain is built from TRBV9 and TRBJ1-5; no firm D call. CDR3 size: 15 residues. The germline V gene has CDR1 SGDLS and CDR2 YYNGEE. V lost 0 bases, J lost 2 bases, and 9 bases lay in between. The CDR3: CASSVGAGRNQPQHF. DNA of the CDR3: TGTGCCAGCAGCGTAGGGGCAGGTCGCAATCAGCCCCAGCATTTT.

The chain employs TRBV10-1 and TRBJ1-2, with TRBD1 identical over 7 bases. CDR1 and CDR2 (germline): WNHNN, SYGVQD (reference sequence). V trimming: 4 bases; J trimming: 4 bases; junction bases outside the gene matches: 3. The CDR3 is 13 residues long. For the CDR3, the DNA is TGCGCCAGCAGTGGACAGGGTTCCTATGGCTACACCTTC. It yields the protein CASSGQGSYGYTF.

In its sample, this clone was seen once. The chain is built from TRBV6-5 and TRBJ1-2; TRBD1 agrees at 7 bases. J gave up 4 bases and V 10 bases, and 6 bases lay outside the gene matches. Germline values: CDR1 MNHEY, CDR2 SVGAGI. This CDR3 is built from 12 residues. DNA for the CDR3: TGTGCCACGGGACAGTTGGGCTATGGCTACACCTTC. Its protein product is CATGQLGYGYTF.

This clone showed up just once. The J gene is TRBJ2-5, the V gene TRBV6-2 or TRBV6-3; TRBD2 agrees at 12 bases. Germline V CDR1 and CDR2: MNHEY, SVGEGT. Trimming at V came to 5 bases and at J to 0 bases, leaving 7 bases not matched to a gene. The CDR3 is 17 residues long. The CDR3, as DNA: TGTGCCAGCAGTCCCCGGACTAGCGGGAAGTACCAAGAGACCCAGTACTTC. Translating it yields CASSPRTSGKYQETQYF.

The rearrangement uses TRBV2 and TRBJ1-4; the match to TRBD1 covers 9 bases. Per germline, CDR1 SNHLY and CDR2 FYNNEI. After removal of 4 bases from V and 0 bases from J, the junction contained 3 bases not matched to a gene. CDR3 length: 16 residues. The CDR3 loop reads CASSVQGAATNEKLFF. The DNA of the CDR3 is TGTGCCAGCAGTGTACAGGGGGCTGCAACTAATGAAAAACTGTTTTTT.

The chain employs TRBV28 and TRBJ2-3; TRBD2 agrees at 11 bases. This CDR3 has 16 residues. Per the germline V gene, CDR1 is MDHEN and CDR2 is SYDVKM. J was trimmed by 5 bases and V by 7 bases; bases with no gene match: 11. Written as DNA, the CDR3 is TGTGCCAGCAACCAACTAGCGGGAGTTGCGGAAGATACGCAGTATTTT. Protein: CASNQLAGVAEDTQYF.

V and J are TRBV28 and TRBJ1-1; D is perhaps TRBD1 (5 bases). CDR1 is MDHEN and CDR2 is SYDVKM in the germline V gene. Deletions cut 5 bases from V and 4 bases from J, with 17 bases between. CDR3 length: 15 residues. In nucleotides, the CDR3 is TGTGCCAGCAGTATTCATGACAGACTAGGCACTGAAGCTTTCTTT. It encodes CASSIHDRLGTEAFF.